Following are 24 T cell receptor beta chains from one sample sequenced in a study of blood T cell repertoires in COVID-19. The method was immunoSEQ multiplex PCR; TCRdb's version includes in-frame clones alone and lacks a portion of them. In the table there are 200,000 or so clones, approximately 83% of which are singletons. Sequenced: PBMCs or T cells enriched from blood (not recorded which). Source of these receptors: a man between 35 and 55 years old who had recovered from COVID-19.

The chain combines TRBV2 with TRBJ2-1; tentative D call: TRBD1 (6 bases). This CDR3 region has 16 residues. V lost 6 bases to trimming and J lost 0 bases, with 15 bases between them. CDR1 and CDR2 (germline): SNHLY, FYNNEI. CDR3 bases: TGTGCCAGCAGCTGGGTTGCAGGGGTCTCCTACAATGAGCAGTTCTTC. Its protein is CASSWVAGVSYNEQFF.

CDR3 nucleotide sequence: TGTGCCAGCAGTTATCAAGGCCCCGGGGGGCTGGCGAATCAGCCCCAGCATTTT. Its translation: CASSYQGPGGLANQPQHF. This rearrangement joins TRBV6-2 or TRBV6-3 to TRBJ1-5; perhaps TRBD1 as D (6 bases). This CDR3 comprises 18 residues. V dropped 3 bases and J dropped 4 bases, with 22 bases sitting between them. CDR1 and CDR2 (germline): MNHEY, SVGEGT.

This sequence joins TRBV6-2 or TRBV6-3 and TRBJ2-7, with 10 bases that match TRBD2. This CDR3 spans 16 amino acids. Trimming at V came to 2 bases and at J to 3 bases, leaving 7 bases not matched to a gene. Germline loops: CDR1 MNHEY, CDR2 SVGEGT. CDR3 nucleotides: TGTGCCAGCAGTTACGTTCCTAGCGGGGGCCTCTACGAGCAGTACTTC. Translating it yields CASSYVPSGGLYEQYF.

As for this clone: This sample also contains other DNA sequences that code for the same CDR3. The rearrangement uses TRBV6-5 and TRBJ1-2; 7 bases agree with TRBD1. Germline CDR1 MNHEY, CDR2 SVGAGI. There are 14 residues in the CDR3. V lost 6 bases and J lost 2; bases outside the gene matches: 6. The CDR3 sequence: CASSRSTGNYGYTF. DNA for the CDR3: TGTGCCAGCAGCCGGTCGACAGGGAACTATGGCTACACCTTC.

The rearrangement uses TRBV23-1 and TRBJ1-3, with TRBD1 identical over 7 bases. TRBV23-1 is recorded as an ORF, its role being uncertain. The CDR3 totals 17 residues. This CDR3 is CATRYGDSVYSGNTIYF. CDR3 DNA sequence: TGCGCGACACGCTATGGGGACAGTGTCTACTCTGGAAACACCATATATTTT.

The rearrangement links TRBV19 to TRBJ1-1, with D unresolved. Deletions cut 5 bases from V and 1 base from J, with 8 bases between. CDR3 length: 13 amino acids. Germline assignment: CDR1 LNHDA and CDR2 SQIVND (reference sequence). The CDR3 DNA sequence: TGTGCCAGTAGTGCCGGCGGGAACACTGAAGCTTTCTTT. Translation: CASSAGGNTEAFF.

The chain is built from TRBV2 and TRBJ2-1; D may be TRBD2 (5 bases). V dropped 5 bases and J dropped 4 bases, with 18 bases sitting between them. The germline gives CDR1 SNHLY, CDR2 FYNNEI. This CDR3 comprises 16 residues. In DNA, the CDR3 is TGTGCCAGCAGTATCTCACTAGTCTGGGGTTACAATGAGCAGTTCTTC. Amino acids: CASSISLVWGYNEQFF.

The CDR3 here is CASSQPGLAVRNTGELFF. CDR3 DNA: TGTGCCAGCAGCCAGCCGGGACTAGCGGTCCGAAACACCGGGGAGCTGTTTTTT. This rearrangement joins TRBV7-2 to TRBJ2-2; TRBD2 agrees at 11 bases. J gave up 2 bases and V 5 bases, and 10 bases lay outside the gene matches. Germline CDR1 SGHTA, CDR2 FQGNSA. The CDR3 spans 18 residues.

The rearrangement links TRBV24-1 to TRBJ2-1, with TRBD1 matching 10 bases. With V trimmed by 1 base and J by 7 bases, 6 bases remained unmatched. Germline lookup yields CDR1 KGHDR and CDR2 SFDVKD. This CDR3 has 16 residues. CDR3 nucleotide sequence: TGTGCCACCAGTGATTTAGGGACAGGGGCGTCTAATGAGCAGTTCTTC. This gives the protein CATSDLGTGASNEQFF.

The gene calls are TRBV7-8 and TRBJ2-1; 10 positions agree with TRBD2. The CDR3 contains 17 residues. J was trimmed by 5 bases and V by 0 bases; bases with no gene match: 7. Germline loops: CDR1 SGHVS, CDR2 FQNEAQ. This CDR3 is CASSLAGLAAPNNEQFF. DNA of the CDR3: TGTGCCAGCAGCTTAGCCGGACTAGCGGCACCCAACAATGAGCAGTTCTTC. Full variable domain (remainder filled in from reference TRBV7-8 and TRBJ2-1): GAGVSQSPRYKVAKRGQDVALRCDPISGHVSLFWYQQALGQGPEFLTYFQNEAQLDKSGLPSDRFFAERPEGSVSTLKIQRTQQEDSAVYLCASSLAGLAAPNNEQFFGPGTRLTVL.

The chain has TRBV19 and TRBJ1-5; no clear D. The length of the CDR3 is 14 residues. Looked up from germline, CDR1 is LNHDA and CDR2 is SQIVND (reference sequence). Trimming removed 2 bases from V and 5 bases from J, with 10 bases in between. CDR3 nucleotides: TGTGCCAGTAGTATACAGTGGGGAGATCAGCCCCAGCATTTT. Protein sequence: CASSIQWGDQPQHF.

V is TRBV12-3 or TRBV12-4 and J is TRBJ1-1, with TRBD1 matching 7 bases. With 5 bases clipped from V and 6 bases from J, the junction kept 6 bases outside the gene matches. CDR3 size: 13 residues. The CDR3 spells CASSPGQGAEAFF. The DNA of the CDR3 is TGTGCCAGCAGTCCCGGTCAGGGGGCTGAAGCTTTCTTT.

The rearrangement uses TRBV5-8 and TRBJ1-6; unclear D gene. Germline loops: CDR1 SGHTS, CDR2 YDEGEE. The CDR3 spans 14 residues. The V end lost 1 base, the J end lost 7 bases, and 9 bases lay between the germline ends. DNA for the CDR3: TGTGCCAGCAGCTTGCGGACTTCCAATTCACCCCTCCACTTT. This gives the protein CASSLRTSNSPLHF. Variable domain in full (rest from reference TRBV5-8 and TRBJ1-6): EAGVTQSPTHLIKTRGQQATLRCSPISGHTSVYWYQQALGLGLQFLLWYDEGEERNRGNFPPRFSGRQFPNYSSELNVNALELEDSALYLCASSLRTSNSPLHFGNGTRLTVT.

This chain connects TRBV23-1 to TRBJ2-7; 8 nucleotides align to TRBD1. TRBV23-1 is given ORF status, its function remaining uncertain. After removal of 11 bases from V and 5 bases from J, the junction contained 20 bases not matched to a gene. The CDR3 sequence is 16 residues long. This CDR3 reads CASSQSPHRGFHEQYF. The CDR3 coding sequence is TGCGCCTCAAGTCAATCACCGCACAGGGGGTTCCACGAGCAGTACTTC.

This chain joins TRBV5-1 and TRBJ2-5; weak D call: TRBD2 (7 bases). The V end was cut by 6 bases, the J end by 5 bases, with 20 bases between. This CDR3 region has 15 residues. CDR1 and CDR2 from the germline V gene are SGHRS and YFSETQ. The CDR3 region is CASMLTGGPVETQYF. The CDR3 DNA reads TGCGCCAGCATGTTAACCGGGGGGCCGGTGGAGACCCAGTACTTC.

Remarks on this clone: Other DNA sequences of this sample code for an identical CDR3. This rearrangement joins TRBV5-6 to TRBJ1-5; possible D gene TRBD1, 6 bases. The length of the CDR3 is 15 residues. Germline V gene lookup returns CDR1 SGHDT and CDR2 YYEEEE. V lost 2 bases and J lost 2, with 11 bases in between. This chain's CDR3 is CASSLGGFGNQPQHF. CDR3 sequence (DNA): TGTGCCAGCAGCTTAGGGGGATTTGGCAATCAGCCCCAGCATTTT.

The CDR3 spells CASSEVGQGAYGYTF. The CDR3, as DNA: TGTGCCAGCAGTGAAGTGGGACAGGGAGCCTATGGCTACACCTTC. This chain connects TRBV6-1 to TRBJ1-2, with 9 bases lining up with TRBD1. Germline values: CDR1 MNHNS, CDR2 SASEGT. The CDR3 length is 15 residues. The junction had 4 bases not matched to a gene; V was cut back by 1 base and J by 4 bases.

CDR3: CASSTGTSDYEQYF. The CDR3 region has the DNA TGTGCCAGTAGTACCGGGACTAGCGACTACGAGCAGTACTTC. This sequence joins TRBV19 and TRBJ2-7; 10 nucleotides agree with TRBD2. With V trimmed by 4 bases and J by 3 bases, 3 bases remained unmatched. From germline, CDR1 is LNHDA and CDR2 SQIVND (reference sequence). The CDR3 totals 14 residues.

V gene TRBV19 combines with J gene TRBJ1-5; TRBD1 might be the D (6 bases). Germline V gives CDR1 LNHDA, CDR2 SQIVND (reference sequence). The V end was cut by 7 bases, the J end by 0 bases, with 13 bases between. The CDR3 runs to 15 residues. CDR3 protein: CASNPGHLSNQPQHF. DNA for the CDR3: TGTGCCAGTAACCCGGGACACCTTAGCAATCAGCCCCAGCATTTT.

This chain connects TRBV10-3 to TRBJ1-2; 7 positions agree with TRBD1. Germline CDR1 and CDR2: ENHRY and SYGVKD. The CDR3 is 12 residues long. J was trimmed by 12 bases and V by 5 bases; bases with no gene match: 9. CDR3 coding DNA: TGTGCCATCAGTTCTCAGGACAGGAAGGACACCTTC. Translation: CAISSQDRKDTF.

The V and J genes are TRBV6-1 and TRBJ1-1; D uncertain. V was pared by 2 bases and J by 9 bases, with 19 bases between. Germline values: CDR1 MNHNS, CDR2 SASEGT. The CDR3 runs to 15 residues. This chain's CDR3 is CASSESGWAGVKAFF. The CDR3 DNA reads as TGTGCCAGCAGTGAATCCGGGTGGGCGGGAGTGAAAGCTTTCTTT.

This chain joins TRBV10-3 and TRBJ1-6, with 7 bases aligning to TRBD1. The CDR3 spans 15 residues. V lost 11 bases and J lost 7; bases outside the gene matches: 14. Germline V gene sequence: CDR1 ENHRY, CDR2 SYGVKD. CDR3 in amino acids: CASWGAGGNNSPLHF. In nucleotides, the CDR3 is TGTGCCTCTTGGGGGGCAGGGGGGAACAATTCACCCCTCCACTTT.

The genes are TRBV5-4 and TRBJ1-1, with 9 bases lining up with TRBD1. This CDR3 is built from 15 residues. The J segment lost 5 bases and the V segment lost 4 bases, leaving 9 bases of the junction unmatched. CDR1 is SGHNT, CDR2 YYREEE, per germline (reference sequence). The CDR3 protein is CASSKPTGGETEAFF. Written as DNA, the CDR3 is TGTGCCAGCAGCAAACCTACAGGGGGCGAAACTGAAGCTTTCTTT. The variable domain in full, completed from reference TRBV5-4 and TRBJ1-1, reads ETGVTQSPTHLIKTRGQQVTLRCSSQSGHNTVSWYQQALGQGPQFIFQYYREEENGRGNFPPRFSGLQFPNYSSELNVNALELDDSALYLCASSKPTGGETEAFFGQGTRLTVV.

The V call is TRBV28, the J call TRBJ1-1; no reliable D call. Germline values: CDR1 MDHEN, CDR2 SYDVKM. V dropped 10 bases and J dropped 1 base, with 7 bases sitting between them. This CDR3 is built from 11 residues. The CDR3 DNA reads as TGTGCCACTCAAGCGAACACTGAAGCTTTCTTT. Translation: CATQANTEAFF.